Each of the 27 T cell receptor beta chains below was sequenced from the same sample in a study of CD8 T cells in Susac syndrome. Reverse transcription used about 0.45 to 1 ug RNA and random hexamers. MiXCR, applied by TCRdb to the immunoSEQ multiplex PCR reads, yields one record per CDR3 protein. This table has about 250,000 distinct CDR3 sequences, just under 95% appearing once. Sequencing was done on a sample of CD4+ T cells from PBMCs. These receptors all stem from a human donor with multiple sclerosis.

The chain carries TRBV3-1 and TRBJ1-4; D not resolved. The V end lost 6 bases, the J end lost 8 bases, and 16 bases lay between the germline ends. Germline CDR1 and CDR2: LGHDT and YNNKEL (reference sequence). CDR3 length equals 14 residues. The CDR3 protein is CASSSEKGGEKLFF. CDR3 in DNA: TGTGCCAGCAGTTCGGAGAAGGGAGGAGAAAAACTGTTTTTT.

V is TRBV5-1 and J is TRBJ1-4, with TRBD1 matching over 7 bases. Trimming removed 3 bases from V and 6 bases from J; junction bases left unmatched: 2. This CDR3 is built from 13 residues. CDR1 SGHRS and CDR2 YFSETQ come from the germline V gene. This CDR3 is CASSSTGDEKLFF. CDR3 in DNA: TGCGCCAGCAGCTCAACAGGGGATGAAAAACTGTTTTTT.

This sequence joins TRBV5-1 and TRBJ1-2, with 9 bases fitting TRBD1. CDR3 length equals 15 residues. Germline CDR1 and CDR2: SGHRS and YFSETQ. V was clipped by 1 base and J by 7 bases; unmatched bases: 8. This CDR3 reads CASSLRGQGLAGYTF. DNA for the CDR3: TGCGCCAGCAGCTTGAGGGGACAGGGTTTAGCTGGCTACACCTTC.

This rearrangement joins TRBV20-1 to TRBJ1-1; no firm D call. Deletions cut 2 bases from V and 3 bases from J, with 7 bases between. Germline CDR1 reads DFQATT; CDR2 reads SNEGSKA (reference sequence). CDR3 length equals 12 residues. This chain's CDR3 is CSARRQDTEAFF. The DNA of the CDR3 is TGCAGTGCTAGAAGGCAAGACACTGAAGCTTTCTTT.

V is TRBV25-1 and J is TRBJ2-3; D is uncertain. The CDR3 is 14 residues long. Germline values: CDR1 MGHDK, CDR2 SYGVNS. Trimming pared 5 bases from V and 2 bases from J, leaving 11 bases between. CDR3 amino acids: CASSPPKATDTQYF. CDR3 nucleotides: TGTGCCAGCAGTCCCCCAAAGGCCACAGATACGCAGTATTTT.

This sequence joins TRBV29-1 and TRBJ2-3; unclear D gene. The V end was cut by 7 bases, the J end by 0 bases, with 11 bases between. The CDR3 is 13 amino acids. In germline, CDR1 is SQVTM, CDR2 ANQGSEA. The CDR3 DNA is TGCAGCGCCGCGGTAAGGAGCACAGATACGCAGTATTTT. It specifies CSAAVRSTDTQYF.

CDR3 amino acids: CASSFWKGASNTEAFF. Written as DNA, the CDR3 is TGTGCCAGCAGCTTTTGGAAGGGGGCTTCGAACACTGAAGCTTTCTTT. This chain uses TRBV5-6 with TRBJ1-1; 7 bases fit TRBD1. The V gene's germline CDR1 is SGHDT and CDR2 YYEEEE. The CDR3 sequence is 16 residues long. V dropped 2 bases and J dropped 1; count of bases not matched to a gene: 8.

J is TRBJ2-7 and V is TRBV29-1; TRBD2 matches 9 bases. Trimming took 6 bases from V and 6 from J; bases not matched to a gene: 9. This CDR3 has 13 amino acids. The V gene's germline CDR1 is SQVTM and CDR2 ANQGSEA. The DNA of the CDR3 is TGCAGCGTCGCCCCCGGCGGGAGGGCCGAGCAGTACTTC. Amino acids: CSVAPGGRAEQYF.

V gene TRBV7-3 combines with J gene TRBJ2-3; D unresolved. The CDR3 is 14 amino acids. V was clipped by 5 bases and J by 4 bases, with 13 bases between them. Germline V gene data show CDR1 as SGHTA and CDR2 as FQGTGA. This chain's CDR3 is CASSPRVSPDTQYF. CDR3 nucleotides: TGTGCCAGCAGCCCCCGTGTGTCTCCAGATACGCAGTATTTT.

The chain combines TRBV7-7 with TRBJ2-4; no clear D gene. The germline V gene encodes CDR1 SSHAT and CDR2 FNYEAQ (reference sequence). V was cut by 4 bases and J by 0 bases, with 10 bases left in between. This CDR3 comprises 15 residues. CDR3 sequence: CASSSRPLAKNIQYF. The CDR3, as DNA: TGTGCCAGCAGCTCTCGTCCCCTAGCCAAAAACATTCAGTACTTC.

The rearrangement joins TRBV12-3 or TRBV12-4 to TRBJ1-2; 9 bases agree with TRBD1. This CDR3 region has 14 residues. J gave up 7 bases and V 6 bases, and 9 bases lay outside the gene matches. For the CDR3, the DNA is TGTGCCAGCAGACCGACAGGGGGTGAAGGTGGCTACACCTTC. Encoded protein: CASRPTGGEGGYTF.

The gene calls are TRBV15 and TRBJ1-2; 10 bases map to TRBD1. The CDR3 runs to 16 residues. V lost 6 bases and J lost 4; bases outside the gene matches: 11. Germline lookup yields CDR1 LNHNV and CDR2 YYDKDF (reference sequence). The CDR3 reads CATSIRQGARGYGYTF. CDR3 DNA: TGTGCCACCAGTATTAGACAGGGGGCGCGTGGCTATGGCTACACCTTC. Full variable domain (rest looked up from reference TRBV15 and TRBJ1-2): DAMVIQNPRYQVTQFGKPVTLSCSQTLNHNVMYWYQQKSSQAPKLLFHYYDKDFNNEADTPDNFQSRRPNTSFCFLDIRSPGLGDTAMYLCATSIRQGARGYGYTFGSGTRLTVV.

The chain combines TRBV15 with TRBJ1-2; TRBD1 aligns across 8 bases. This CDR3 comprises 15 residues. After removal of 3 bases from V and 8 bases from J, the junction contained 11 bases not matched to a gene. CDR1 LNHNV and CDR2 YYDKDF come from the germline V gene (reference sequence). CDR3 bases: TGTGCCACCAGCAGTAGACAGGGGCTTGTAGGGGGCTACACCTTC. This encodes CATSSRQGLVGGYTF.

The chain couples TRBV5-1 to TRBJ2-1, with 9 nucleotides matching TRBD2. The ends lost 5 bases at V and 6 bases at J; junction bases unmatched: 9. The CDR3 loop spans 15 amino acids. Germline assignment: CDR1 SGHRS and CDR2 YFSETQ. CDR3 bases: TGCGCCAGCAGTTCCATAGCGGGAGCTGGCAATGAGCAGTTCTTC. This translates into CASSSIAGAGNEQFF.

The chain employs TRBV25-1 and TRBJ2-5, with D tentatively TRBD2 (5 bases). This CDR3 comprises 16 residues. The V gene lost 1 base and the J gene lost 1 base, with 13 bases spanning the gap. CDR1 is MGHDK, CDR2 SYGVNS, per germline. Written as DNA, the CDR3 is TGTGCCAGCAGTGAATGGGTGGGAGAGCCCCAAGAGACCCAGTACTTC. Its translation: CASSEWVGEPQETQYF.

The rearrangement joins TRBV12-3 or TRBV12-4 to TRBJ2-1, with unresolved D. This CDR3 is built from 11 residues. V lost 6 bases to trimming and J lost 8 bases, with 8 bases between them. The CDR3 loop reads CASSSLDEQFF. CDR3 DNA sequence: TGTGCCAGCAGCTCCCTCGATGAGCAGTTCTTC.

The chain carries TRBV12-3 or TRBV12-4 and TRBJ1-2, with D perhaps matching TRBD1 (5 bases). This CDR3 contains 14 residues. V dropped 6 bases and J dropped 2 bases, with 13 bases sitting between them. Here the CDR3 reads CASSQTPGNYGYTF. The CDR3, as DNA: TGTGCCAGCAGCCAAACCCCAGGGAACTATGGCTACACCTTC.

The V call is TRBV5-1, the J call TRBJ1-1, with 9 bases lining up with TRBD1. The length of the CDR3 is 18 residues. V was pared by 5 bases and J by 2 bases, with 16 bases of the junction left unmatched. CDR1 and CDR2 from the germline V gene are SGHRS and YFSETQ. The CDR3: CASSSLPWSGQGNTEAFF. CDR3 sequence (DNA): TGCGCCAGCAGTTCACTGCCTTGGTCGGGACAGGGAAACACTGAAGCTTTCTTT.

The rearrangement uses TRBV3-1 and TRBJ2-3; D remains ambiguous. This CDR3 is 13 amino acids long. The V gene lost 2 bases and the J gene lost 1 base, with 4 bases spanning the gap. CDR1 and CDR2 from the germline V gene are LGHDT and YNNKEL (reference sequence). The CDR3 sequence is CASSQFGTDTQYF. The CDR3 DNA reads as TGTGCCAGCAGCCAATTCGGCACAGATACGCAGTATTTT.

The chain carries TRBV9 and TRBJ2-3; no clear D gene. This CDR3 spans 15 amino acids. Trimming shortened V by 3 bases and J by 0 bases, and 11 bases separated the two germline ends. Germline-derived CDR1 and CDR2 are SGDLS and YYNGEE. CDR3 amino acids: CASSGTAISTDTQYF. The CDR3 nucleotides are TGTGCCAGCAGCGGAACGGCGATCAGCACAGATACGCAGTATTTT.

This sequence joins TRBV20-1 and TRBJ2-5, with 8 bases identical to TRBD2. This CDR3 spans 13 amino acids. With V trimmed by 3 bases and J by 5 bases, 5 bases remained unmatched. Germline lookup yields CDR1 DFQATT and CDR2 SNEGSKA (reference sequence). The CDR3: CSASGRAYETQYF. CDR3 in DNA: TGCAGTGCTAGCGGGAGGGCCTATGAGACCCAGTACTTC.

This sequence joins TRBV2 and TRBJ1-1, with D possibly TRBD1 on 5 matching bases. In germline, CDR1 is SNHLY, CDR2 FYNNEI. There are 12 residues in the CDR3. The V end lost 6 bases, the J end lost 11 bases, and 16 bases lay between the germline ends. CDR3 coding DNA: TGTGCCAGCAGCGTCGCGACAGAGTCTGCTTTCTTT. This sequence encodes CASSVATESAFF.

The rearrangement uses TRBV9 and TRBJ2-1; a possible D gene is TRBD2 (6 bases). Germline loops: CDR1 SGDLS, CDR2 YYNGEE. CDR3 length equals 16 residues. V was trimmed by 0 bases and J by 6 bases, leaving 16 bases between them. This CDR3 reads CASSVGAGSLTNEQFF. DNA for the CDR3: TGTGCCAGCAGCGTAGGCGCCGGGAGCTTGACCAATGAGCAGTTCTTC.

The CDR3 DNA is TGTGCCACCAGCAGAGATCGTAGCCAGAGAGAAGCTTTCTTT. Protein sequence: CATSRDRSQREAFF. The rearrangement joins TRBV15 to TRBJ1-1; D is unresolved. The CDR3 runs to 14 residues. The germline V gene has CDR1 LNHNV and CDR2 YYDKDF (reference sequence). The germline V and J ends were trimmed by 0 bases and 8 bases, with 13 bases remaining between them.

The V gene is TRBV18, the J gene TRBJ2-5; a possible D gene is TRBD1 (7 bases). Looked up from germline, CDR1 is KGHSH and CDR2 is LQKENI. The V gene lost 1 base and the J gene lost 5 bases, with 17 bases spanning the gap. The CDR3 covers 16 residues. CDR3 amino acids: CASSPLRTGREETQYF. CDR3 nucleotides: TGTGCCAGCTCACCACTCCGGACAGGTCGGGAGGAGACCCAGTACTTC.

The chain is built from TRBV6-1 and TRBJ1-5; perhaps TRBD1 as D (6 bases). CDR3 length: 15 residues. Trimming took 7 bases from V and 2 from J, leaving 15 bases between them. CDR1 and CDR2 (germline): MNHNS, SASEGT. CDR3 residues: CASTGPGEGNQPQHF. DNA of the CDR3: TGTGCCAGCACGGGTCCAGGGGAAGGCAATCAGCCCCAGCATTTT.

V gene TRBV12-3 or TRBV12-4 combines with J gene TRBJ1-6, with 8 bases lining up with TRBD1. The CDR3 runs to 14 residues. V dropped 3 bases and J dropped 10; count of bases not matched to a gene: 5. The CDR3 nucleotides are TGTGCCAGCAGTTTCGACAGGGGTGACTCACCCCTCCACTTT. Amino acid sequence: CASSFDRGDSPLHF.